This T cell receptor (beta chain) was profiled in a study of T cell responses to AZD1222 COVID-19 vaccine. This CDR3 has 15 amino acids. Germline values: CDR1 SEHNR, CDR2 FQNEAQ (reference sequence). The V gene end was trimmed by 3 bases and the J gene end by 6 bases; junction bases not matched to a gene: 6. Method: immunoSEQ multiplex PCR; TCRdb's copy keeps in-frame clones and lacks some. The data contain about 96,000 clones, more than 75% of them singletons. Material: peripheral blood, obtained on day 0 of MenACWY control vaccination. The clonotype was recovered from an adult in good health. V usage is TRBV7-9 and J usage is TRBJ1-4; TRBD1 aligns across 8 bases. The CDR3 coding sequence is TGTGCCAGCAGCTTTTACAGGGGGGTGGATGAAAAACTGTTTTTT. This encodes CASSFYRGVDEKLFF. Using reference TRBV7-9 and TRBJ1-4 for the parts outside the CDR3, the full variable domain is DTGVSQNPRHKITKRGQNVTFRCDPISEHNRLYWYRQTLGQGPEFLTYFQNEAQLEKSRLLSDRFSAERPKGSFSTLEIQRTEQGDSAMYLCASSFYRGVDEKLFFGSGTQLSVL.